The text below deals with one T cell receptor beta chain. The antigen is unknown. Regarding treatment: approximately 18 received Ad26.COV2.S at low or high dose, single or two shots; about 5 received placebo; per-sample allocation not given. Specimen acquisition occurred on day 63 following the initial vaccine or placebo injection. Ad26 vector vaccine expressed Wuhan-strain SARS-CoV-2 spike. Losses at the gene ends were 0 bases for V and 0 bases for J; bases not matched to a gene: 0. Germline V gene sequence: CDR1 MNHEY, CDR2 SMNVEV (reference sequence). There are 16 residues in the CDR3. Libraries were prepared by immunoSEQ multiplex PCR; TCRdb keeps only in-frame clonotypes and omits some of them. The table includes 360,000 or so clones, about nine tenths detected once. The data were taken from a study of Ad26.COV2.S vaccination and SARS-CoV-2 variants. Findings of the study overall: CD8+ and CD4+ T cells specific for spike reportedly responded with substantial breadth after vaccination. Recipients of either vaccine or placebo displayed similar breadth of non-spike TCRs. The placebo group had lower spike-specific TCR breadth than the vaccine recipients did.

The receptor's source is a person aged 18-60 years who received the Ad26.COV2.S COVID-19 vaccine or a placebo. This sample comprised peripheral blood, obtained in a trial of Ad26.COV2.S vaccine versus placebo. The gene calls are TRBV27 and TRBJ2-1; 9 nucleotides align to TRBD1. Here the CDR3 reads CASSLSTGGSYNEQFF. CDR3 DNA sequence: TGTGCCAGCAGTTTATCGACAGGGGGCTCCTACAATGAGCAGTTCTTC.